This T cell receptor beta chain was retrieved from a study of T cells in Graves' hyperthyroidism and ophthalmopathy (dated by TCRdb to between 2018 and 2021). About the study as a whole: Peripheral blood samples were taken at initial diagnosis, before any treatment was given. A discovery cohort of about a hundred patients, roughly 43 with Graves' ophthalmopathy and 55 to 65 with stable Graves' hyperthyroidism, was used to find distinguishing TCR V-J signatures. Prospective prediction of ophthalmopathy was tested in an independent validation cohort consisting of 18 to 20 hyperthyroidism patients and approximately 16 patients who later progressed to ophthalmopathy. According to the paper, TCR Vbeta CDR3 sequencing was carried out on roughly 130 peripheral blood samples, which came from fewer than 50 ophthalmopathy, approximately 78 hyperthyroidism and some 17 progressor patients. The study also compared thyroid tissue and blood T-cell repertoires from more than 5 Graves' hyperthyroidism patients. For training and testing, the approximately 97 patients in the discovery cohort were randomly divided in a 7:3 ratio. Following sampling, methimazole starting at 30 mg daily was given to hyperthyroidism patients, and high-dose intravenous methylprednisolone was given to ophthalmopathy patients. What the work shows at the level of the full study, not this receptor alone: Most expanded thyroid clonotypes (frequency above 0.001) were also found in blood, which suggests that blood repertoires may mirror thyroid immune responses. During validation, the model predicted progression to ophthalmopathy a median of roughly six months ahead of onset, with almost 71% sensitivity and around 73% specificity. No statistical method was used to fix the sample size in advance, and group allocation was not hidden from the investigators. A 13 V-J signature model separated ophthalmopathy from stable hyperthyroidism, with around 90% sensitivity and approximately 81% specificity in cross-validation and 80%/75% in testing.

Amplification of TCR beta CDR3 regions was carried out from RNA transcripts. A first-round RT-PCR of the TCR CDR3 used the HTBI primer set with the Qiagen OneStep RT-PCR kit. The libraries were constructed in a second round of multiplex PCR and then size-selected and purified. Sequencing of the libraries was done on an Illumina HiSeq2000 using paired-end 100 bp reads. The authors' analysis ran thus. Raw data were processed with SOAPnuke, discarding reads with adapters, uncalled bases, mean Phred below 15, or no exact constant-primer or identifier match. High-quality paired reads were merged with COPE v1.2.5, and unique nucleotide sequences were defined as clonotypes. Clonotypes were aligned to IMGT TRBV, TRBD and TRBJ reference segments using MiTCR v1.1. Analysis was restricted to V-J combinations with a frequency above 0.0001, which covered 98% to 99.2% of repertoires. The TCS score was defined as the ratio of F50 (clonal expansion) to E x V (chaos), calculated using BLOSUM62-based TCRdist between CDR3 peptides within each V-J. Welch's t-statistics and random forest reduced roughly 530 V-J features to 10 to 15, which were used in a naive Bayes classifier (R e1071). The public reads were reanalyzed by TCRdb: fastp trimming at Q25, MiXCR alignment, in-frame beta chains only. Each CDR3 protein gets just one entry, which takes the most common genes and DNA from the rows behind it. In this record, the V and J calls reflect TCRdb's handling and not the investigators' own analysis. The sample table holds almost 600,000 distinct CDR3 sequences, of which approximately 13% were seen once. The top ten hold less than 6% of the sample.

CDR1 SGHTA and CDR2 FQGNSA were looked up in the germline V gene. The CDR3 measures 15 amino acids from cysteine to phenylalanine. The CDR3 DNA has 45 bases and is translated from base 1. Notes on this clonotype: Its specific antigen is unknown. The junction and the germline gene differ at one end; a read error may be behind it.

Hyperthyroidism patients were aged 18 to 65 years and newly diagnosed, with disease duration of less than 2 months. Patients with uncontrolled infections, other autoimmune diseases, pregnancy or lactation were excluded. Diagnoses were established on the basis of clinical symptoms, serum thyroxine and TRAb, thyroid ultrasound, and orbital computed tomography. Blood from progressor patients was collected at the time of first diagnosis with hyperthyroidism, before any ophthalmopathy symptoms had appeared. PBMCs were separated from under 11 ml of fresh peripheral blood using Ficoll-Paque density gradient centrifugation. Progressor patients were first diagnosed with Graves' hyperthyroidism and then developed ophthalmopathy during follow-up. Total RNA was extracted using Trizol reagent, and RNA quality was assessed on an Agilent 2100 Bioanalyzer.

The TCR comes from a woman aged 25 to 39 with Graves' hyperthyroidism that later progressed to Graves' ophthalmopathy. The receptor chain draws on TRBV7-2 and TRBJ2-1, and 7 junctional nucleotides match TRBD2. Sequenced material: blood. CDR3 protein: CASSRSGPSYNEQSF. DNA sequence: TGTGCCAGCAGCCGTAGCGGGCCCTCCTACAATGAGCAGTCCTTC. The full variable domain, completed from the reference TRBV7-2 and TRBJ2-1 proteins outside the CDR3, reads GAGVSQSPSNKVTEKGKDVELRCDPISGHTALYWYRQSLGQGLEFLIYFQGNSAPDKSGLPSDRFSAERTGGSVSTLTIQRTQQEDSAVYLCASSRSGPSYNEQSFGPGTRLTVL.